This passage covers 7 T cell receptor beta chains from one sample sequenced in a study of T cell responses to AZD1222 COVID-19 vaccine. The data were produced by immunoSEQ multiplex PCR, yet TCRdb's version contains in-frame clones alone and is incomplete. In the table there are tens of thousands of clones, about three quarters of which are singletons. Sample: peripheral blood, taken 28 days after the second AZD1222 dose. Every receptor here comes from an adult who received the AZD1222 COVID-19 vaccine.

The chain employs TRBV7-2 and TRBJ2-7; 9 bases agree with TRBD1. The CDR3 totals 15 residues. Looked up from germline, CDR1 is SGHTA and CDR2 is FQGNSA. J lost 2 bases, V lost 2 bases, and 4 bases had no gene match. The CDR3 coding sequence is TGTGCCAGCAGCTTAAAAGGACAGGGGACCTACGAGCAGTACTTC. Its translation is CASSLKGQGTYEQYF. The variable domain in full, with the rest retrieved from reference TRBV7-2 and TRBJ2-7, is GAGVSQSPSNKVTEKGKDVELRCDPISGHTALYWYRQSLGQGLEFLIYFQGNSAPDKSGLPSDRFSAERTGGSVSTLTIQRTQQEDSAVYLCASSLKGQGTYEQYFGPGTRLTVT.

J is TRBJ2-7 and V is TRBV5-1; TRBD2 is a possible D gene (5 bases). V shed 4 bases and J shed 0 bases, with 11 bases lying between them. This CDR3 has 14 residues. CDR1 is SGHRS, CDR2 YFSETQ, per germline. In DNA, the CDR3 is TGCGCCAGCAGCAACCGGGAATACTCCTACGAGCAGTACTTC. Its protein product is CASSNREYSYEQYF.

CDR3 in amino acids: CASSTGTDRFAEAFF. The CDR3, as DNA: TGTGCCAGCAGTACCGGGACGGACCGTTTTGCTGAAGCTTTCTTT. This chain joins TRBV2 and TRBJ1-1, with D perhaps matching TRBD1 (5 bases). Trimming left V 5 bases short and J 6 bases short, with 19 bases between. In germline, CDR1 is SNHLY, CDR2 FYNNEI. The CDR3 totals 15 residues.

This clone was observed a few times. The J gene is TRBJ2-4, the V gene TRBV2; D gene unclear. V was trimmed by 6 bases and J by 0 bases, leaving 3 bases between them. The CDR3 has 12 amino acids. The V gene's germline CDR1 is SNHLY and CDR2 FYNNEI. CDR3 in DNA: TGTGCCAGCAGCGGAGCCAAAAACATTCAGTACTTC. It is translated as CASSGAKNIQYF.

Only a few counts were recorded for this clone. The chain uses TRBV5-1 and TRBJ1-2; a weak D match, TRBD1 (5 bases). Germline CDR1 is SGHRS and CDR2 is YFSETQ. This CDR3 is built from 15 residues. Trimming took off 0 bases at V and 0 bases at J, with 9 bases between the two ends. The chain's CDR3 is CASSLAGGANYGYTF. The CDR3 region has the DNA TGCGCCAGCAGCTTGGCGGGGGGAGCTAACTATGGCTACACCTTC.

The chain recombines TRBV11-2 with TRBJ2-1, with D perhaps matching TRBD1 (5 bases). The germline V gene has CDR1 SGHAT and CDR2 FQNNGV. The CDR3 runs to 13 residues. V lost 2 bases, J lost 7 bases, and 9 bases lay in between. The CDR3 DNA is TGTGCCAGCAGCTTAACAGGCTATAATGAGCAGTTCTTC. The encoded protein is CASSLTGYNEQFF.

V and J are TRBV11-2 and TRBJ2-5; 11 bases match TRBD2. The CDR3 length is 17 residues. Trimming at V came to 1 base and at J to 4 bases, leaving 8 bases not matched to a gene. Germline V gives CDR1 SGHAT, CDR2 FQNNGV. The CDR3: CASSLGSSGGAAETQYF. Written as DNA, the CDR3 is TGTGCCAGCAGCTTAGGTAGTAGCGGGGGGGCCGCAGAGACCCAGTACTTC.